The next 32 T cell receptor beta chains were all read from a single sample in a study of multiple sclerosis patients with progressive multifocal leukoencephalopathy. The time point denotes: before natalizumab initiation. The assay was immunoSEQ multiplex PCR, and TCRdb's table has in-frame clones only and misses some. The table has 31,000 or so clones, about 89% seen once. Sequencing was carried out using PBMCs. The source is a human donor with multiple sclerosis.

This CDR3 is CASGGVYEKLFF. DNA for the CDR3: TGTGCTAGTGGAGGGGTCTATGAAAAACTGTTTTTT. The rearrangement links TRBV12-5 to TRBJ1-4; D perhaps matches TRBD1 (5 bases). Between the trimmed V and J ends, which lost 6 bases and 6 bases, there was a span of 8 bases. CDR3 length equals 12 residues. Germline V gives CDR1 LGHNT, CDR2 FRNRAP.

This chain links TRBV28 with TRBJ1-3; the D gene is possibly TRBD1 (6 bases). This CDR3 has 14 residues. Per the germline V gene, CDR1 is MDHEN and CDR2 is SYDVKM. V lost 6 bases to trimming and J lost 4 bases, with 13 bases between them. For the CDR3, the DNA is TGTGCCAGCAGGATACAGGGTCGAGGAAACACCATATATTTT. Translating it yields CASRIQGRGNTIYF.

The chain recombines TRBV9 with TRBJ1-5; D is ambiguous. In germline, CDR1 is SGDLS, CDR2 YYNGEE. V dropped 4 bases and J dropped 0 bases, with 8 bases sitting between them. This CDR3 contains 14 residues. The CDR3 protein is CASSPDGSNQPQHF. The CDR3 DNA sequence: TGTGCCAGCAGCCCGGACGGTAGCAATCAGCCCCAGCATTTT.

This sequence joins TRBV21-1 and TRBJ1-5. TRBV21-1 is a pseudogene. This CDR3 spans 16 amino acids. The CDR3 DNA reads TGTGCCAGCAGCAAAACCCAGGCAGAAGCGGTTCAGCCCCAGCATTTT. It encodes CASSKTQAEAVQPQHF.

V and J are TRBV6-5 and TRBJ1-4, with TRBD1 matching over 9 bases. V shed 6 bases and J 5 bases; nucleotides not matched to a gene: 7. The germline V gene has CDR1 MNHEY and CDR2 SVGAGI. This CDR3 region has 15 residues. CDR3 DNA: TGTGCCAGCAGCTACGACAGGGGGAGGAATGAAAAACTGTTTTTT. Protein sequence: CASSYDRGRNEKLFF.

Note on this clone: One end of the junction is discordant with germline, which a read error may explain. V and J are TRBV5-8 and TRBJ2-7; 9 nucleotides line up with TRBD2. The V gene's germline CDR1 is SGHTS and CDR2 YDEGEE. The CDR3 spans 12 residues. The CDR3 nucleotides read TGTGCCAGCAGCTTGGTTGGCGATAGCGGGAGCTTC. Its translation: CASSLVGDSGSF.

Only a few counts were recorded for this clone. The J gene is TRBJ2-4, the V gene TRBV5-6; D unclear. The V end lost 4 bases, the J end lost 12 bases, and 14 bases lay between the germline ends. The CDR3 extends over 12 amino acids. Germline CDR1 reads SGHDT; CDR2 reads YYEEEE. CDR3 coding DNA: TGTGCCAGCAGCCTTCAAGGGAACCCTCAGTACTTC. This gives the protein CASSLQGNPQYF.

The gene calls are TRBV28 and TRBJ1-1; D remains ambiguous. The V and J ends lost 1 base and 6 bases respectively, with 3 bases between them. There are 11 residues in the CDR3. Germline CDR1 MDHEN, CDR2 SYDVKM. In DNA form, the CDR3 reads TGTGCCAGCAGTTTATATCCTGAAGCTTTCTTT. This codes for CASSLYPEAFF.

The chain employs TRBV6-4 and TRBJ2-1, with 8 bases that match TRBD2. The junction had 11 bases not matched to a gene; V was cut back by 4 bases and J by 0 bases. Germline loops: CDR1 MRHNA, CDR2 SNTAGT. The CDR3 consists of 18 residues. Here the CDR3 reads CASSVLPIAGSSYNEQFF. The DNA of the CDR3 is TGTGCCAGCAGTGTCCTCCCCATAGCGGGAAGCTCCTACAATGAGCAGTTCTTC.

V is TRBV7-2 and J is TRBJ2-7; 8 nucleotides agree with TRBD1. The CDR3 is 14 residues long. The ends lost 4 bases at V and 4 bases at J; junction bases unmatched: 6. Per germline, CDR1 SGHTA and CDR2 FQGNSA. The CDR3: CASSSWTGPYEQYF. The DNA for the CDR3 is TGTGCCAGCAGCTCATGGACAGGGCCGTACGAGCAGTACTTC.

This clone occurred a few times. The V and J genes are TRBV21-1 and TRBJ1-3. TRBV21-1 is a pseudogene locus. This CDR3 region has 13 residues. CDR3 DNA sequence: TGTGCCAGCAGCAAGTACTCTGGAAACACCATATATTTT. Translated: CASSKYSGNTIYF.

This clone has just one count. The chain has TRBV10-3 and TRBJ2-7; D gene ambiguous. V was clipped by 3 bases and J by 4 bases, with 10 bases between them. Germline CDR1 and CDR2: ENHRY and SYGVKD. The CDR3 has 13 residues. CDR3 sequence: CAISELAGYEQYF. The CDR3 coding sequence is TGTGCCATCAGTGAATTAGCAGGTTACGAGCAGTACTTC.

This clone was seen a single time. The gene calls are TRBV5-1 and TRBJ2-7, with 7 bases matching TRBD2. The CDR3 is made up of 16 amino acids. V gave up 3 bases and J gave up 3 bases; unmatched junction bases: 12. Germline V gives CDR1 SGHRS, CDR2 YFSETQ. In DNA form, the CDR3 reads TGCGCCAGCAGCTCCCCTAGCGGCATCGGGGGCTACGAGCAGTACTTC. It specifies CASSSPSGIGGYEQYF.

CDR3 in amino acids: CASKRRANYGYTF. As DNA, the CDR3 is TGTGCCAGCAAACGCAGGGCTAACTATGGCTACACCTTC. V is TRBV27 and J is TRBJ1-2, with D possibly being TRBD1 (5 bases). The V gene's germline CDR1 is MNHEY and CDR2 SMNVEV (reference sequence). V was shortened by 7 bases and J by 0 bases, with 9 bases between the two germline ends. The CDR3 sequence is 13 residues long.

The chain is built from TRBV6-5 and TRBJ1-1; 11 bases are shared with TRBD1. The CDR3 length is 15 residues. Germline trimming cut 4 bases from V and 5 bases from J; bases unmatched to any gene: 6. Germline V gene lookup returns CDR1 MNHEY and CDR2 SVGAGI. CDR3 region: CASSLAGTGGTEAFF. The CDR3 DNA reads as TGTGCCAGCAGTTTGGCAGGGACAGGGGGGACTGAAGCTTTCTTT.

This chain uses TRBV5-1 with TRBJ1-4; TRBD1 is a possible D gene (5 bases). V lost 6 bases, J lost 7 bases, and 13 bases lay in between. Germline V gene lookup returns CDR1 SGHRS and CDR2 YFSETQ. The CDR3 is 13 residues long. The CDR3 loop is CASTGRESEKLFF. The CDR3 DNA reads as TGCGCCAGCACTGGCAGGGAGTCTGAAAAACTGTTTTTT.

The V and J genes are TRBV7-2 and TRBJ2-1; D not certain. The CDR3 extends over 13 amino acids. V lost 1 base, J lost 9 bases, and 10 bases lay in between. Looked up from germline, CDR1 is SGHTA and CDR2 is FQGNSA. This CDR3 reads CASSLGHDGEQFF. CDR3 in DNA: TGTGCCAGCAGCTTAGGTCACGATGGTGAGCAGTTCTTC. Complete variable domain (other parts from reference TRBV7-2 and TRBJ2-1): GAGVSQSPSNKVTEKGKDVELRCDPISGHTALYWYRQSLGQGLEFLIYFQGNSAPDKSGLPSDRFSAERTGGSVSTLTIQRTQQEDSAVYLCASSLGHDGEQFFGPGTRLTVL.

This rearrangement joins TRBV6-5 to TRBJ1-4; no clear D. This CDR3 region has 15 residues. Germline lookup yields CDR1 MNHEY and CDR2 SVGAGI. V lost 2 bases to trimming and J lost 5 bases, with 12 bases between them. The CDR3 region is CASSYRASLNEKLFF. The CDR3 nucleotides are TGTGCCAGCAGTTACAGGGCCAGCCTGAATGAAAAACTGTTTTTT.

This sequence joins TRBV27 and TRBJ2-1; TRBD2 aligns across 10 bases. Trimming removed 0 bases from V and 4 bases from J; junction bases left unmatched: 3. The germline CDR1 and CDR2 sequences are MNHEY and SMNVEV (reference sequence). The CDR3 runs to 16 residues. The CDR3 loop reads CASSLSGTSVYNEQFF. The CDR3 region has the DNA TGTGCCAGCAGTTTATCAGGGACTAGCGTATACAATGAGCAGTTCTTC.

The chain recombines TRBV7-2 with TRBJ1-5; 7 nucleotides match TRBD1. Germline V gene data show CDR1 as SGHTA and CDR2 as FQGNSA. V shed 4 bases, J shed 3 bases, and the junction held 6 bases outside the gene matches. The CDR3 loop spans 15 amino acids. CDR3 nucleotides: TGTGCCAGCAGCTGGACAGGCGGATTCAATCAGCCCCAGCATTTT. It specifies CASSWTGGFNQPQHF.

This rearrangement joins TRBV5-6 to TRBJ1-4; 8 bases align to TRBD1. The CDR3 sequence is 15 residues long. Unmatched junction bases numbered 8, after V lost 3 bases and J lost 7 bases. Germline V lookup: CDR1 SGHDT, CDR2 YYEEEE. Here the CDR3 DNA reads TGTGCCAGCAGCTGGGGGGCGGACAGGGCTGAAAAACTGTTTTTT. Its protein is CASSWGADRAEKLFF.

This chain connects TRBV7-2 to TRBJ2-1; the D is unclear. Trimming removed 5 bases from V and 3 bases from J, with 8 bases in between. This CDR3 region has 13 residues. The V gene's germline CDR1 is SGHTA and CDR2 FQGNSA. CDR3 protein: CASSRNRYNEQFF. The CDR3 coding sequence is TGTGCCAGCAGCCGGAACCGCTACAATGAGCAGTTCTTC.

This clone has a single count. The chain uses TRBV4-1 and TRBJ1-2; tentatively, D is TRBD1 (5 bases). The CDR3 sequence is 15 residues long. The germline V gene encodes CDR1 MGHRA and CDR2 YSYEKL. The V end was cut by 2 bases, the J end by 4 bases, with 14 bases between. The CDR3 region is CASSQPGPAGYGYTF. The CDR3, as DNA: TGCGCCAGCAGCCAACCAGGGCCGGCCGGCTATGGCTACACCTTC.

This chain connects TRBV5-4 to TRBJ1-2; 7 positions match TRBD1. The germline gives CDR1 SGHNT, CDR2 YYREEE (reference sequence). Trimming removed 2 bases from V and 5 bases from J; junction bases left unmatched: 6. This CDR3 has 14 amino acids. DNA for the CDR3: TGTGCCAGCAGCTTTGGGACAGAGGAGTATGGCTACACCTTC. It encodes CASSFGTEEYGYTF. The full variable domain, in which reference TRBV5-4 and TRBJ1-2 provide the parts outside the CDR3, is ETGVTQSPTHLIKTRGQQVTLRCSSQSGHNTVSWYQQALGQGPQFIFQYYREEENGRGNFPPRFSGLQFPNYSSELNVNALELDDSALYLCASSFGTEEYGYTFGSGTRLTVV.

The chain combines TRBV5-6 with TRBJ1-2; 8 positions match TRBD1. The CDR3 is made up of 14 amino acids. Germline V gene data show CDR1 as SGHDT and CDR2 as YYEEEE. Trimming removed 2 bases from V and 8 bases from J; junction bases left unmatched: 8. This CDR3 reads CASSFGRGRIGYTF. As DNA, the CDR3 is TGTGCCAGCAGCTTCGGCAGGGGGCGGATAGGCTACACCTTC. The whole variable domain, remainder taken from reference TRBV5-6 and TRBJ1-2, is DAGVTQSPTHLIKTRGQQVTLRCSPKSGHDTVSWYQQALGQGPQFIFQYYEEEERQRGNFPDRFSGHQFPNYSSELNVNALLLGDSALYLCASSFGRGRIGYTFGSGTRLTVV.

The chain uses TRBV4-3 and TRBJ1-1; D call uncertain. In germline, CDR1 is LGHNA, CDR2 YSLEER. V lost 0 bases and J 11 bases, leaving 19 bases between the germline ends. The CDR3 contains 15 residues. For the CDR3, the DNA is TGCGCCAGCAGCCAAGATGGTCCGGCAAGCACTGGGGCTTTCTTT. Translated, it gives CASSQDGPASTGAFF.

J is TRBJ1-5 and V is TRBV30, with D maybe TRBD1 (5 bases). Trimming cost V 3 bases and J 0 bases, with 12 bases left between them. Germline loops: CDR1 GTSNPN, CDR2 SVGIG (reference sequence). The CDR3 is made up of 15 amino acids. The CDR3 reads CAWRTGAYSNQPQHF. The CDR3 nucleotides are TGTGCCTGGAGAACCGGGGCCTATAGCAATCAGCCCCAGCATTTT.

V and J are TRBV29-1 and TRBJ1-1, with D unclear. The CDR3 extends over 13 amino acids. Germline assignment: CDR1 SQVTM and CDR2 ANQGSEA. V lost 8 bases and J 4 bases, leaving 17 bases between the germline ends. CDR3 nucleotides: TGCAGCATCGATCACGGGCCCGGCACTGAAGCTTTCTTT. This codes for CSIDHGPGTEAFF.

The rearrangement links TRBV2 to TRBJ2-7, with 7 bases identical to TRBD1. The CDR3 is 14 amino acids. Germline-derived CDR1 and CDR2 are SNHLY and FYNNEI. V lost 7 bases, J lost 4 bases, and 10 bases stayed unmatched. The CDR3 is CASTPGQRDYEQYF. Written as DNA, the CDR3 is TGTGCCAGCACTCCGGGACAGCGAGATTACGAGCAGTACTTC.

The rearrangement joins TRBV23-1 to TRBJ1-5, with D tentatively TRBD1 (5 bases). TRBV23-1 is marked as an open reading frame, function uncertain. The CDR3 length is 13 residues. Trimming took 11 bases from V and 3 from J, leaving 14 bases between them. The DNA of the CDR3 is TGCGCCGAAAACAGGCCGAACAATCAGCCCCAGCATTTT. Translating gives CAENRPNNQPQHF.

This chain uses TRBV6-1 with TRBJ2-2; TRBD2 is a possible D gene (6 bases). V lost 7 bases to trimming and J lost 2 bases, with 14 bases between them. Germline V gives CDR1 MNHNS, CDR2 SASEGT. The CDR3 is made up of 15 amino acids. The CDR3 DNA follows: TGTGCCAGCATCCGGCCAGGGACTAACACCGGGGAGCTGTTTTTT. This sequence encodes CASIRPGTNTGELFF.

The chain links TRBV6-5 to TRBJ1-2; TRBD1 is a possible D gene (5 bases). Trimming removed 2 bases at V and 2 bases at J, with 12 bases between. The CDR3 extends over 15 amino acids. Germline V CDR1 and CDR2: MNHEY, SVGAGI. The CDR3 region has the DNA TGTGCCAGCAGTTACGGCCAGGGTATCAACTATGGCTACACCTTC. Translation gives CASSYGQGINYGYTF.